One and the same sample provided the 13 T cell receptor beta chains below, sequenced in a study of blood T cells in healthy people across ages (dated by TCRdb to between 2014 and 2017). Receptor libraries were prepared by 5' RACE. Sequencing relied on an Illumina HiSeq 2500. A second 7 to 11 cycle PCR used a sample-barcoded 5' primer and a J-beta primer mix. The public reads were reprocessed in TCRdb via fastp at Q25 and MiXCR, keeping in-frame beta chains. Each CDR3 protein appears once, grouped with its most common genes and DNA. This sample holds approximately 780,000 distinct CDR3 sequences; approximately 24% were observed only once. The top ten constitute over 2.5% of the sample. The same data also went into a second study, on T cells of mothers and their children.

The sequencing input was blood. These receptors all come from a boy between 10 and 17 years old in good health.

The V call is TRBV28, the J call TRBJ2-5, with TRBD1 matching over 7 bases. This CDR3 region has 15 residues. Germline CDR1 and CDR2: MDHEN and SYDVKM. J gave up 2 bases and V 6 bases, and 9 bases lay outside the gene matches. CDR3 sequence (DNA): TGTGCCAGCAGCCCCTTCGGGACAGCACAAGAGACCCAGTACTTC. Its protein is CASSPFGTAQETQYF.

This clonotype has more than one count but fewer than ten. The chain links TRBV18 to TRBJ2-5; TRBD2 is a possible D gene (6 bases). With 2 bases removed from V and 4 bases from J, the gap between germline ends came to 14 bases. The CDR3 runs to 15 residues. Germline CDR1 is KGHSH and CDR2 is LQKENI. The CDR3 DNA is TGTGCCAGCTCACCATCCGGACTAAAAAGAGAGACCCAGTACTTC. This gives the protein CASSPSGLKRETQYF.

This clonotype is a singleton in its sample. The rearrangement uses TRBV10-3 and TRBJ2-3, with 16 bases lining up with TRBD2. There are 17 residues in the CDR3. V lost 4 bases, J lost 2 bases, and 3 bases stayed unmatched. The germline CDR1 and CDR2 sequences are ENHRY and SYGVKD. DNA for the CDR3: TGTGCCATCAGTGCGGGACTAGCGGGGGGGCCCACAGATACGCAGTATTTT. Protein sequence: CAISAGLAGGPTDTQYF.

This clonotype was counted only a few times. The rearrangement joins TRBV5-6 to TRBJ1-4; D might be TRBD1 (6 bases). Looked up from germline, CDR1 is SGHDT and CDR2 is YYEEEE. CDR3 length: 15 amino acids. V was trimmed by 5 bases and J by 6 bases, leaving 17 bases between them. The CDR3 DNA is TGTGCCAGCAGGGGAAGGGGGGCGATGGATGAAAAACTGTTTTTT. Its protein product is CASRGRGAMDEKLFF.

In its sample, this clonotype was seen many times. CDR3 DNA: TGTGCCAGCAGTCCTTGGGACTCCCAAGAGACCCAGTACTTC. Its translation is CASSPWDSQETQYF. The rearrangement uses TRBV12-3 or TRBV12-4 and TRBJ2-5; TRBD2 might be the D (6 bases). The CDR3 totals 14 residues. Trimming pared 5 bases from V and 1 base from J, leaving 11 bases between.

This chain links TRBV20-1 with TRBJ2-7; TRBD1 aligns across 8 bases. Germline V gene data show CDR1 as DFQATT and CDR2 as SNEGSKA (reference sequence). The CDR3 has 14 amino acids. V lost 3 bases to trimming and J lost 5 bases; unmatched junction nucleotides: 9. The CDR3, as DNA: TGCAGTGCTAGCGGTCCGGACAGGGTAGACGAGCAGTACTTC. This encodes CSASGPDRVDEQYF.

The rearrangement links TRBV12-3 or TRBV12-4 to TRBJ1-2, with D possibly being TRBD1 (6 bases). Between the trimmed V and J ends, which lost 7 bases and 3 bases, there was a span of 15 bases. The CDR3 loop spans 14 amino acids. In DNA, the CDR3 is TGTGCCAGCACCCCGGGGGCAGGGGACTATGGCTACACCTTC. This sequence encodes CASTPGAGDYGYTF.

V usage is TRBV13 and J usage is TRBJ2-5, with TRBD2 matching over 9 bases. Gene TRBJ2-7 matches the end of the DNA better, so the J call may be wrong. The CDR3 is made up of 18 amino acids. Germline V gene data show CDR1 as PRHDT and CDR2 as FYEKMQ (reference sequence). The CDR3 here is CASSPSRGSGGKSYEQYF. The CDR3 bases are TGTGCCAGCAGCCCATCGAGGGGGAGCGGGGGGAAATCCTACGAGCAGTACTTC.

The CDR3 here is CASSPAPDLAKNIQYF. As DNA, the CDR3 is TGCGCCAGCAGCCCGGCTCCCGATCTAGCCAAAAACATTCAGTACTTC. The V and J genes are TRBV5-1 and TRBJ2-4; D not certain. The germline V gene has CDR1 SGHRS and CDR2 YFSETQ. CDR3 size: 16 residues. Trimming removed 4 bases from V and 0 bases from J, with 14 bases in between.

This chain connects TRBV2 to TRBJ1-2, with D possibly TRBD1 on 6 matching bases. This CDR3 comprises 15 residues. Trimming removed 0 bases at V and 4 bases at J, with 12 bases between. In germline, CDR1 is SNHLY, CDR2 FYNNEI. Written as DNA, the CDR3 is TGTGCCAGCAGTGAAGCGCGAGACAGGTTCTATGGCTACACCTTC. Residues: CASSEARDRFYGYTF.

The chain uses TRBV5-1 and TRBJ2-5; 9 bases line up with TRBD1. Germline values: CDR1 SGHRS, CDR2 YFSETQ. The CDR3 has 16 amino acids. J lost 4 bases, V lost 1 base, and 8 bases had no gene match. CDR3 DNA sequence: TGCGCCAGCAGCTTGAATGGGGACAGGGCCTTAGAGACCCAGTACTTC. Its translation: CASSLNGDRALETQYF.

This clonotype has more than one count but fewer than ten. The gene calls are TRBV9 and TRBJ2-2; 8 positions match TRBD2. With 4 bases clipped from V and 3 bases from J, the junction kept 2 bases outside the gene matches. Germline V gives CDR1 SGDLS, CDR2 YYNGEE. The CDR3 extends over 14 amino acids. Written as DNA, the CDR3 is TGTGCCAGCAGCCCCGGGGGGGACACCGGGGAGCTGTTTTTT. This sequence encodes CASSPGGDTGELFF.

V is TRBV6-1 and J is TRBJ2-7; 7 bases align to TRBD1. Per the germline V gene, CDR1 is MNHNS and CDR2 is SASEGT. V was clipped by 7 bases and J by 0 bases; unmatched bases: 9. CDR3 size: 15 residues. CDR3: CASTLGGQSSYEQYF. The CDR3 region has the DNA TGTGCCAGCACCTTAGGGGGACAGAGCTCCTACGAGCAGTACTTC.